This TCR beta chain was recorded in a study of CD8 T cells in Susac syndrome. With random hexamers, 0.5 to 1 ug RNA was reverse transcribed. The CDR3 of TCR beta was amplified by immunoSEQ multiplex PCR across 54 Vbeta and 13 Jbeta. In TCRdb, the immunoSEQ multiplex PCR reads were re-called with MiXCR into one record per CDR3 protein. The data show approximately 220,000 distinct CDR3 sequences, more than 85% seen once. Sequenced material: CD4+ T cells from PBMCs. The sequence was obtained from a human donor with multiple sclerosis.

The CDR3 DNA follows: TGTGCCAGCAGCGAGGTAGCAGCGGGGGGGCCTCGGTACAATGAGCAGTTCTTC. Its protein product is CASSEVAAGGPRYNEQFF. The V and J genes are TRBV5-6 and TRBJ2-1; 10 nucleotides match TRBD2. This CDR3 spans 18 amino acids. Looked up from germline, CDR1 is SGHDT and CDR2 is YYEEEE. V gave up 4 bases and J gave up 4 bases; unmatched junction bases: 14.